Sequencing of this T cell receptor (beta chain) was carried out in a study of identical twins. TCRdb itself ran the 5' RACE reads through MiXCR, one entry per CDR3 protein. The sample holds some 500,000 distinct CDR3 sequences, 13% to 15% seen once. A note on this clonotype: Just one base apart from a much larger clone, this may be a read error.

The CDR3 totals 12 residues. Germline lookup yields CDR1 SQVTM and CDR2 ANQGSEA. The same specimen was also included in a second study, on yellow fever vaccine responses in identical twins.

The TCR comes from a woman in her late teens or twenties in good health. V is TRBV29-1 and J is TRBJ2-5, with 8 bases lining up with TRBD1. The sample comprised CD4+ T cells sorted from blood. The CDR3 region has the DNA TGCAGCCTAAGACAGGGGTTAGAGACCCTGTACTTC. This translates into CSLRQGLETLYF.